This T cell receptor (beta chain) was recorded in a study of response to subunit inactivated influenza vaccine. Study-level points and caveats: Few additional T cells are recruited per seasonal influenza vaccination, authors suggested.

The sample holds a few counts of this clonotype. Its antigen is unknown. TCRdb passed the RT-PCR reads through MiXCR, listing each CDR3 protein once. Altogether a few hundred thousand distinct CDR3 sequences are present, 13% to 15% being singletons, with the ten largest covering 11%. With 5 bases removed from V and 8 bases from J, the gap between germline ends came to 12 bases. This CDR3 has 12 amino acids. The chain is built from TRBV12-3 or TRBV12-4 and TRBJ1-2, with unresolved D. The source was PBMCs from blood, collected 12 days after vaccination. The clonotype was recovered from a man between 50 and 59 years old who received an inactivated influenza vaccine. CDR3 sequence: CASSTPTGGYTF. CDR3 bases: TGTGCCAGCAGTACCCCCACCGGGGGCTACACCTTC.